This TCR beta chain is drawn from a study of cytomegalovirus exposure and HLA in healthy donors. PCR was performed using 60 Vbeta and 13 Jbeta primers. Sequencing was performed with immunoSEQ multiplex PCR; in TCRdb, only in-frame clones are kept and a portion is missing. The data show about 94,000 clones, approximately 76% seen once. Healthy bone marrow donors made up the donor group. Donors were ostensibly healthy at sampling, although undocumented immune exposures were probable. This CDR3 is built from 13 residues. The ends were cut back, 3 bases at V and 1 base at J, with 7 bases in the middle. Germline CDR1 is SGDLS and CDR2 is YYNGEE.

This chain links TRBV9 with TRBJ1-1; D gene uncertain. The sequence derives from a man aged 40-55 years in good health and CMV-seropositive. The specimen was PBMCs. The CDR3 bases are TGTGCCAGCAGCGCGCACAAGAACACTGAAGCTTTCTTT. It is translated as CASSAHKNTEAFF.